This TCR beta chain was captured in a study of blood T cells in healthy people across ages. Study at large: Through template switching, about one barcoded beta molecule was captured per two T cells, as measured in model experiments.

Germline CDR1 and CDR2: SGHVT and SQSDAQ. Trimming removed 3 bases from V and 1 base from J, with 22 bases in between. CDR3 length equals 20 residues. With respect to this clonotype: The antigen is not known.

Combining a sample-barcoded 5' primer with a J-beta primer mix, a second PCR ran for about 7 to 11 cycles. Each single sample gave us at least 2.5 million CDR3-containing paired-end reads. TCRdb reprocessed the 5' RACE reads via MiXCR and lists one record per CDR3 protein. The sample holds 1.5 million to 1.8 million distinct CDR3 sequences, under 55% seen once. The study's findings and limits: There were more naive CD4+ cells and higher diversity in long-lived donors than in aged donors. Observed TCR beta diversity showed a strong correlation with the percentage of naive T cells as measured by flow cytometry.

Material for sequencing was blood. The source is a woman aged 18-35 years in good health. This rearrangement joins TRBV7-4 to TRBJ1-6, with D possibly being TRBD1 (5 bases). CDR3 nucleotide sequence: TGTGCCAGCAGCTTGGCTCGAAGGGGCATGGCGTATTCCTATAATTCACCCCTCCACTTT. Protein: CASSLARRGMAYSYNSPLHF.